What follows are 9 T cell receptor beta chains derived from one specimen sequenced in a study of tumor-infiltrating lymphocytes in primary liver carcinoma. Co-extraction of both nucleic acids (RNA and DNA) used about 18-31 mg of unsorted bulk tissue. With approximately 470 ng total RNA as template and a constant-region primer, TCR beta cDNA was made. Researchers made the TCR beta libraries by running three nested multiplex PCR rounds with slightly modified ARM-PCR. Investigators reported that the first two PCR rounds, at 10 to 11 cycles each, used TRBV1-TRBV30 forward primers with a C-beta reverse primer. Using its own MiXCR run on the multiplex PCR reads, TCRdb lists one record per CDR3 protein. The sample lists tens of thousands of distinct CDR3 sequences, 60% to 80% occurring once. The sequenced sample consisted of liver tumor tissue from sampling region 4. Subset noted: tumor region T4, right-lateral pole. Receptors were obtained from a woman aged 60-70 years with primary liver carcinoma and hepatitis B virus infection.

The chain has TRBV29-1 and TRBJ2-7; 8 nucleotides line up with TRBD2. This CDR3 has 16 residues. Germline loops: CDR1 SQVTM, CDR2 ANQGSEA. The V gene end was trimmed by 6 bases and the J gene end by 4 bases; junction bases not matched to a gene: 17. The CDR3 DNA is TGCAGCGTGATCCAGGGACTAGTGGAAGTGTTATACGAGCAGTACTTC. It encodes CSVIQGLVEVLYEQYF.

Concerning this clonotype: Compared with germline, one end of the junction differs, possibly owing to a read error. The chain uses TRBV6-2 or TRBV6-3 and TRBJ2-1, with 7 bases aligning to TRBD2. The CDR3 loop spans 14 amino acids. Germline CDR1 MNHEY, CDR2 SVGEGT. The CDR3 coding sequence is TGTACCAGCAGATCCGGGACTAACAGGAATGAGCAGTTCTTC. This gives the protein CTSRSGTNRNEQFF.

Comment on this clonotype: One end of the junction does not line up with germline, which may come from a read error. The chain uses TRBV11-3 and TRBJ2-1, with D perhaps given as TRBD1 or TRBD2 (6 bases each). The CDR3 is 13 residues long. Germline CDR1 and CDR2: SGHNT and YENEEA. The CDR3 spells CPSSAGGCNDQFF. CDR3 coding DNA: TGTCCCAGCAGTGCCGGGGGCTGCAATGATCAGTTCTTC. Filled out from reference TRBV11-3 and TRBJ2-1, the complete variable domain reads EAGVVQSPRYKIIEKKQPVAFWCNPISGHNTLYWYLQNLGQGPELLIRYENEEAVDDSQLPKDRFSAERLKGVDSTLKIQPAELGDSAVYLCPSSAGGCNDQFFGPGTRLTVL.

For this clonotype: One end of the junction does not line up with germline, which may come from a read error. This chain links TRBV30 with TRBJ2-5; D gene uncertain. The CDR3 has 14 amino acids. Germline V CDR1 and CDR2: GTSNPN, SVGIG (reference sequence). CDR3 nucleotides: TGTACCTGGAGTGTACGGCACTTCCAAGAGACCCAGTACTTC. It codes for CTWSVRHFQETQYF.

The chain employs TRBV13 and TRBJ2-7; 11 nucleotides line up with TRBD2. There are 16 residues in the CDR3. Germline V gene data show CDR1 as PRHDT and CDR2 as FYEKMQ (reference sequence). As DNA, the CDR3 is TGTTCAAGCAGCTCGTACACTAGCGGGAGCTCCTACGAGCAGTACTTC. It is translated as CSSSSYTSGSSYEQYF.

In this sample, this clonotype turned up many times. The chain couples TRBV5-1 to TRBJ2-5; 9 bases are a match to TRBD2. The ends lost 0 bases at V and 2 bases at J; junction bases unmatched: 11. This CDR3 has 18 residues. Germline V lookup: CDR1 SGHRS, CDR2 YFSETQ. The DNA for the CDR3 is TGCGCCAGCAGCTTGGGGCTAGCGGGAAGGGCGGTACAAGAGACCCAGTACTTC. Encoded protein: CASSLGLAGRAVQETQYF.

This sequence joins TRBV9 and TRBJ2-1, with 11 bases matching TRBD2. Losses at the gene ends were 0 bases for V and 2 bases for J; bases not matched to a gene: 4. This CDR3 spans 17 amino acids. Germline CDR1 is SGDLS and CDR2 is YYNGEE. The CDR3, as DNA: TGTGCCAGCAGCGTAGAGCCGACTAGCGGGGCCTACAATGAGCAGTTCTTC. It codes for CASSVEPTSGAYNEQFF. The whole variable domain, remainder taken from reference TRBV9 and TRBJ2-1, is DSGVTQTPKHLITATGQRVTLRCSPRSGDLSVYWYQQSLDQGLQFLIQYYNGEERAKGNILERFSAQQFPDLHSELNLSSLELGDSALYFCASSVEPTSGAYNEQFFGPGTRLTVL.

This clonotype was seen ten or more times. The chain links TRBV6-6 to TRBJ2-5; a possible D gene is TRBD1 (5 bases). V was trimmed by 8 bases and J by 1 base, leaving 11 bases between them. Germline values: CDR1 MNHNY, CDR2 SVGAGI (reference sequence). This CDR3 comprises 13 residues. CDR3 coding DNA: TGTGCCAGCGATGGGGCGCGCCAAGAGACCCAGTACTTC. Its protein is CASDGARQETQYF.

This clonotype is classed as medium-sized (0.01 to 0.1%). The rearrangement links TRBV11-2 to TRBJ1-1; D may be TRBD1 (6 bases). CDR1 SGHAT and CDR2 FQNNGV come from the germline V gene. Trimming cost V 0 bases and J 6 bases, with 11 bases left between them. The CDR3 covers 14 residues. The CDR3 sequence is CASSLEQGRAEAFF. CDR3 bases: TGTGCCAGCAGCTTAGAGCAGGGGAGGGCTGAAGCTTTCTTT.